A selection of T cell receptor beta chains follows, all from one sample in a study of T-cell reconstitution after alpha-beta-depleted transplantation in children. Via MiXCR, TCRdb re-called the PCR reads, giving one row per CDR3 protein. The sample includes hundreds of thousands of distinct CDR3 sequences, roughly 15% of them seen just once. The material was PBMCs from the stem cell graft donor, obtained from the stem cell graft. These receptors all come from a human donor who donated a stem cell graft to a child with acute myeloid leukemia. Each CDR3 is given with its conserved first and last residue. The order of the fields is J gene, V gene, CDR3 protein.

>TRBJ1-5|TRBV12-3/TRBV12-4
CASTGSRNQPQHF
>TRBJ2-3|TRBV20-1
CSASLSGTAPTDTQYF
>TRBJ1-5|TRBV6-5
CASSVGADSNQPQHF
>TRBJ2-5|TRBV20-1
CSATSGGTETQYF
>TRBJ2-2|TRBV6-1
CASSLGQGETGELFF
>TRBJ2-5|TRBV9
CASSVAGTGRETQYF
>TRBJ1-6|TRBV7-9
CASSPSSGGIYNSPLHF
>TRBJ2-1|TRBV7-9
CASSLSDTEQFF
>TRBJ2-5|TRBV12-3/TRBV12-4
CASRSGQLGLQETQYF
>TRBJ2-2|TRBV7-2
CASSEKNAVPGELFF
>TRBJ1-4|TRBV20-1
CSALDGGSREKLFF
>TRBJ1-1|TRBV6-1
CASSDGQNTEAFF
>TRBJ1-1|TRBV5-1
CASSPQGINTEAFF
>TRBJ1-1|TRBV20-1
CSARDWSTGRRMNTEAFF